The sequence of this T cell receptor beta chain was determined in a study of blood T cell repertoires in COVID-19. Study overall: Collection of acute and convalescent COVID-19 samples took place in the United States, Italy and Spain.

Measured with immunoSEQ multiplex PCR; TCRdb has only the in-frame clones, and not every one. The repertoire includes 500,000 or so clones, roughly nine tenths of them detected once, and approximately 0.7% sits in the top ten. The CDR3 is 11 residues long. The V end was cut by 5 bases, the J end by 10 bases, with 9 bases between. Germline V gene lookup returns CDR1 MNHEY and CDR2 SVGAGI. The sequence was obtained from a woman between 18 and 29 years old who had recovered from COVID-19. V gene TRBV6-5 combines with J gene TRBJ2-1; tentatively, D is TRBD2 (5 bases). The specimen was PBMCs or T cells enriched from blood (not recorded which). CDR3 residues: CASSRTGEQFF. CDR3 bases: TGTGCCAGCAGTAGGACGGGGGAGCAGTTCTTC.